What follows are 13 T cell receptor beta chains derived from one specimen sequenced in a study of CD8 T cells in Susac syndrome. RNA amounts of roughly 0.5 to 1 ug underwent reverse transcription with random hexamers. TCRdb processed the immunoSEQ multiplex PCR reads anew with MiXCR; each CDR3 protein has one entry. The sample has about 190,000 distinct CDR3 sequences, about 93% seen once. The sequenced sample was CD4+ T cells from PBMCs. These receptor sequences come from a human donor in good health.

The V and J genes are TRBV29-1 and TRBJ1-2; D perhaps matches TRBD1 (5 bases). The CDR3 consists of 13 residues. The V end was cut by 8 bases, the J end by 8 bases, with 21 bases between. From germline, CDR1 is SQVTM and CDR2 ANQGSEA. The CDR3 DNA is TGCAGCACCTATTTGGGGCAGGGCGGAGGCTACACCTTC. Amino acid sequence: CSTYLGQGGGYTF.

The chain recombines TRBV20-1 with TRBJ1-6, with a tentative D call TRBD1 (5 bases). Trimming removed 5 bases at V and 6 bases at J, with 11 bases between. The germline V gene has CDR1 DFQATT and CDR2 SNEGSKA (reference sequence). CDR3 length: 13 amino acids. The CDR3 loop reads CSAPTGGNSPLHF. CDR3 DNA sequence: TGCAGTGCTCCGACTGGGGGTAATTCACCCCTCCACTTT.

In DNA form, the CDR3 reads TGTGCCAGCAGACAGGCTGGGAACTCTGGAAACACCATATATTTT. Its protein product is CASRQAGNSGNTIYF. This chain links TRBV6-5 with TRBJ1-3, with D perhaps TRBD1 (5 bases). Germline lookup yields CDR1 MNHEY and CDR2 SVGAGI. This CDR3 comprises 15 residues. Trimming took 6 bases from V and 0 from J, leaving 12 bases between them.

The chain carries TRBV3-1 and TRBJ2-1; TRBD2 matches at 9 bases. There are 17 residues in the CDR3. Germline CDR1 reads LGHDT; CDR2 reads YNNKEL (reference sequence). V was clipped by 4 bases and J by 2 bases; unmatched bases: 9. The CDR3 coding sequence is TGTGCCAGCAGCCGAGTGAAAGTAGCGGGGGCCTACAATGAGCAGTTCTTC. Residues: CASSRVKVAGAYNEQFF.

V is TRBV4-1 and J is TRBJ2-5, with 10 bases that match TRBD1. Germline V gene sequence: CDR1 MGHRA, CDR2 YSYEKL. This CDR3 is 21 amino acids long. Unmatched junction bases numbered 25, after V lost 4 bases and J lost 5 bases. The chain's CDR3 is CASSRRGLEGTGDTAPETQYF. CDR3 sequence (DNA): TGCGCCAGCAGCCGGCGGGGCCTCGAAGGGACAGGGGACACCGCTCCCGAGACCCAGTACTTC.

CDR3 in DNA: TGTGCCAGCAGTTCTCGACAGGGGGCGGTGTCCACAGATACGCAGTATTTT. Amino acids: CASSSRQGAVSTDTQYF. The chain uses TRBV28 and TRBJ2-3; TRBD1 matches at 10 bases. V dropped 4 bases and J dropped 2; count of bases not matched to a gene: 9. The germline V gene encodes CDR1 MDHEN and CDR2 SYDVKM. The CDR3 consists of 17 residues.

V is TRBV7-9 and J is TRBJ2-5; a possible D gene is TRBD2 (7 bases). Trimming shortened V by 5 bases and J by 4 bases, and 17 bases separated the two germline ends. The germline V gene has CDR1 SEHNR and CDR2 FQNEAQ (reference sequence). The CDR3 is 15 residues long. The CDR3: CASSRGGGAAETQYF. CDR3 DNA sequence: TGTGCCAGCAGCCGTGGTGGGGGGGCTGCAGAGACCCAGTACTTC.

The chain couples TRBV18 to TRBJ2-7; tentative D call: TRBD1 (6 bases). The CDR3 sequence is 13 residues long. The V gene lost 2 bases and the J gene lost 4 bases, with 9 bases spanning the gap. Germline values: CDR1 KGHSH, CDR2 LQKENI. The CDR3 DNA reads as TGTGCCAGCTCACCAGATCAGGGGTACGAGCAGTACGTC. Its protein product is CASSPDQGYEQYV.

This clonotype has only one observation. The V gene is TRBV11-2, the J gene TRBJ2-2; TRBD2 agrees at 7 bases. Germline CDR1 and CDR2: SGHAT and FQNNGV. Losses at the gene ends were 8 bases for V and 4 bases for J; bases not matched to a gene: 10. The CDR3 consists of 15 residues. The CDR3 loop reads CASRHVGEGTGELFF. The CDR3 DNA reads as TGTGCCAGCCGCCATGTGGGGGAGGGCACCGGGGAGCTGTTTTTT. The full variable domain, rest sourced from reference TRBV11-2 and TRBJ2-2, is EAGVAQSPRYKIIEKRQSVAFWCNPISGHATLYWYQQILGQGPKLLIQFQNNGVVDDSQLPKDRFSAERLKGVDSTLKIQPAKLEDSAVYLCASRHVGEGTGELFFGEGSRLTVL.

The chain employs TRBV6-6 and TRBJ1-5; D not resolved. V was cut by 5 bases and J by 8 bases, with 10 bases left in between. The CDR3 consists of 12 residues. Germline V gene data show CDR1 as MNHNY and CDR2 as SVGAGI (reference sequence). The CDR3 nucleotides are TGTGCCAGCAGTATTCCTGGGGAGCCCCAGCATTTT. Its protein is CASSIPGEPQHF.

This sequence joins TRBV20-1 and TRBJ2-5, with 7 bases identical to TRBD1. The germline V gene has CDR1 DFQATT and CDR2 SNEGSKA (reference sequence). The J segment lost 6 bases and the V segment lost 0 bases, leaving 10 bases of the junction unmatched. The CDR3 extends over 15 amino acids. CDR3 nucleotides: TGCAGTGCTAGAGATTCCCGAGGGGGCCTGAAGACCCAGTACTTC. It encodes CSARDSRGGLKTQYF.

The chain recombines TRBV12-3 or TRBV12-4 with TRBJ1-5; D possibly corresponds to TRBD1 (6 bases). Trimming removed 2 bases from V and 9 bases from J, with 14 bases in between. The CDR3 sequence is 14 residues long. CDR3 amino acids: CASSLSPGARPQHF. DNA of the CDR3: TGTGCCAGCAGTTTAAGTCCGGGGGCGAGGCCCCAGCATTTT.

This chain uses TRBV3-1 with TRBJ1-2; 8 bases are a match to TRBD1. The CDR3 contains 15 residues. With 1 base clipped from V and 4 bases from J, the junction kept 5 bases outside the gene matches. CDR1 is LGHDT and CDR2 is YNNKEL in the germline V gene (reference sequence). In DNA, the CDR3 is TGTGCCAGCAGCCAAGCAGGGACAGGTTCCTATGGCTACACCTTC. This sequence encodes CASSQAGTGSYGYTF.